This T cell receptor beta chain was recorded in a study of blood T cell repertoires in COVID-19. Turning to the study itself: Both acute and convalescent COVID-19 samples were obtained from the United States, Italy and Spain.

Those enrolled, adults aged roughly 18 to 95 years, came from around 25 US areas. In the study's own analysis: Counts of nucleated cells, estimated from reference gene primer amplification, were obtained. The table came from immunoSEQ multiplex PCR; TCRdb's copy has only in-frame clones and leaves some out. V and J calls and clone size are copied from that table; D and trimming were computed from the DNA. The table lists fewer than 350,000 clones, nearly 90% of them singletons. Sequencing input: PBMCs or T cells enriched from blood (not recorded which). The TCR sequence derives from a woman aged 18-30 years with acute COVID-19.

The CDR3 DNA sequence: TGTGCCAGCAGCTTAGGGGGGCTTCAGCCCCAGCATTTT. Its translation: CASSLGGLQPQHF. The chain employs TRBV7-8 and TRBJ1-5; TRBD1 is a possible D gene (6 bases). The CDR3 covers 13 residues. Germline CDR1 is SGHVS and CDR2 is FQNEAQ. Trimming removed 1 base at V and 6 bases at J, with 7 bases between.